This T cell receptor (beta chain) was recorded in a study of technical replicates of blood from a handful of donors. Germline loops: CDR1 KGHSH, CDR2 LQKENI. The trim removed 0 bases at V and 4 bases at J, leaving 1 base unmatched. The CDR3 covers 14 residues. This clone was detected only once. The protocol was immunoSEQ multiplex PCR, while the TCRdb copy is restricted to in-frame clones and leaves out a portion. The table has about 62,000 clones, just under 90% seen once. The clonotype was recovered from a human donor in good health. Some clones in this sample may be carry-over from other donors' samples. The rearrangement joins TRBV18 to TRBJ1-2; TRBD1 agrees at 8 bases. The specimen sequenced was PBMCs. DNA of the CDR3: TGTGCCAGCTCACCACCCGGGACAGGCTATGGCTACACCTTC. Protein product: CASSPPGTGYGYTF. Looking up the rest from reference TRBV18 and TRBJ1-2 gives the full variable domain: NAGVMQNPRHLVRRRGQEARLRCSPMKGHSHVYWYRQLPEEGLKFMVYLQKENIIDESGMPKERFSAEFPKEGPSILRIQQVVRGDSAAYFCASSPPGTGYGYTFGSGTRLTVV.